The rows below give T cell receptor beta chains drawn from one sample of a study of T cells in Graves' hyperthyroidism and ophthalmopathy. Via MiXCR, TCRdb re-called the multiplex PCR reads, giving one row per CDR3 protein. The sample yields under 400,000 distinct CDR3 sequences, about a sixth seen once. Sequencing was carried out using blood. The receptor source for this set is a woman between 40 and 50 years old with Graves' ophthalmopathy. CDR3s include the opening cysteine and the closing phenylalanine or tryptophan. The order of the fields is V gene, clone size, J gene, D gene, CDR3 DNA, CDR3 protein. D genes are given only for firm matches. Expanded clones are given a class, and other clones once, few, many or no size at all.

>TRBV28|many|TRBJ2-7|TRBD2
TGTGCCAGCAGTTTGAGCGGGAGCACCCGGGAGCAGTACTTC
CASSLSGSTREQYF
>TRBV4-1|many|TRBJ1-1|NA
TGCGCCAGCAGCCAAGTCGAGAAGGGAATTACCACTGAAGCTTTCTTT
CASSQVEKGITTEAFF
>TRBV5-5|many|TRBJ1-5|NA
TGTGCCAGCAGCTTGCATCAGGGCCTGAATCAGCCCCAGCATTTT
CASSLHQGLNQPQHF
>TRBV4-1|NA|TRBJ2-7|NA
TGCGCCAGCAGCCCCGGGACCGGATTTCTTGGGGAGCAGTACTTC
CASSPGTGFLGEQYF
>TRBV28|many|TRBJ2-4|NA
TGTGCCAGCAGTTTGCTACCAGGCATTCAGTACTTC
CASSLLPGIQYF
>TRBV18|many|TRBJ1-1|NA
TGTGCCAGCTCACCACTCGGAGGGGGTGAGTTCACTGAAGCTTTCTTT
CASSPLGGGEFTEAFF
>TRBV6-2/TRBV6-3|many|TRBJ2-7|NA
TGTGCCAGAAGAGGCAACAGGGGAGCGGGCGAGCAGTACTTC
CARRGNRGAGEQYF
>TRBV6-1|few|TRBJ1-1|NA
TGTGCCAGCAGTGTCGGGGAGGGAAGTGAAGCTTTCTTT
CASSVGEGSEAFF
>TRBV7-9|many|TRBJ2-7|NA
TGTGCCAGCAGCTTAGGTTTTGATTACGAGCAGTACTTC
CASSLGFDYEQYF
>TRBV7-8|NA|TRBJ1-5|TRBD1
TGTGCCAGCAGCCCCCGGGACAGGGCTAATCAGCCCCAGCATTTT
CASSPRDRANQPQHF
>TRBV4-2|NA|TRBJ2-7|TRBD1
TGTGCCAGCAGCCAGAGACCGGGACAGGGGGACGACGAGCAGTACTTC
CASSQRPGQGDDEQYF
>TRBV7-8|NA|TRBJ2-7|TRBD2
TGTGCCAGCAGCTTAGCAGCGGGAGGGAACTACGAGCAGTACTTC
CASSLAAGGNYEQYF
>TRBV5-1|many|TRBJ1-5|NA
TGCGCCAGCAGACGAGACCTTTCGTCTGAGCCCCAGCATTTT
CASRRDLSSEPQHF
>TRBV28|many|TRBJ2-7|TRBD1
TGTGCCAGCAGTTTGCACAAAACAGGGGGCGAAAAATACGAGCAGTACTTC
CASSLHKTGGEKYEQYF
>TRBV28|many|TRBJ2-7|NA
TGTGCCAGCAGCTCAAATACCCTGAGCTACGAGCAGTACTTC
CASSSNTLSYEQYF
>TRBV6-1|NA|TRBJ2-7|NA
TGTGCCAGCAGTGAAGGGTGGCGGAACGAGCAGTACTTC
CASSEGWRNEQYF
>TRBV27|many|TRBJ1-2|TRBD1
TGTGCCAGCCAAAGCGGAGGACAGGCAAATGGCTACACCTTC
CASQSGGQANGYTF
>TRBV7-2|many|TRBJ1-2|NA
TGTGCCAGCAGCTTCCGAGGGGATCATGGCTACACCTTC
CASSFRGDHGYTF
>TRBV7-6|NA|TRBJ2-3|TRBD2
TGTGCCAGCAGCTTTCACCCTAGCGGGAGAGTGGATACGCAGTATTTT
CASSFHPSGRVDTQYF
>TRBV20-1|NA|TRBJ2-5|NA
TGCAGTGCTAGAGATCACATCCGGGATGAAGAGACCCAGTACTTC
CSARDHIRDEETQYF
>TRBV30|NA|TRBJ2-5|TRBD2
TGTGCCTGGAGTGAGGGAGTGGGGGGGGTCCAAGAGACCCAGTACTTC
CAWSEGVGGVQETQYF
>TRBV18|few|TRBJ2-7|TRBD1
TGTGCCAGCTCACCACGGCCCCTGGACAGGGGATCTGTCTCCTACGAGCAGTACTTC
CASSPRPLDRGSVSYEQYF